One sample yielded the 28 T cell receptor beta chains listed below, sequenced in a study of shared clonotypes between healthy human individuals. Profiled with immunoSEQ multiplex PCR; TCRdb holds only in-frame clones, not every one. The sample holds around 1,000,000 clones; roughly 80% are singletons and the top ten take roughly 0.83%. The sample was memory CD4+ T cells from PBMCs. The subset is: CD45RA-negative fraction. These TCRs come from a young man in good health. Some clones in this sample may be carry-over from other donors' samples.

J is TRBJ1-5 and V is TRBV4-2, with TRBD1 matching over 7 bases. J was trimmed by 0 bases and V by 4 bases; bases with no gene match: 12. The CDR3 contains 18 residues. CDR1 and CDR2 (germline): LGHNA, YNFKEQ. In DNA, the CDR3 is TGTGCCAGCAGCCGGGACCCGACAGGGTCTTATAGCAATCAGCCCCAGCATTTT. Amino acids: CASSRDPTGSYSNQPQHF.

This sequence joins TRBV5-1 and TRBJ2-1, with D unclear. Trimming stripped 0 bases from V and 3 bases from J, with 13 bases between. Per the germline V gene, CDR1 is SGHRS and CDR2 is YFSETQ. The CDR3 is 16 residues long. CDR3: CASSLVPGVGYNEQFF. Written as DNA, the CDR3 is TGCGCCAGCAGCTTGGTTCCGGGTGTGGGCTACAATGAGCAGTTCTTC. Drawing the rest from reference TRBV5-1 and TRBJ2-1, the complete variable domain is KAGVTQTPRYLIKTRGQQVTLSCSPISGHRSVSWYQQTPGQGLQFLFEYFSETQRNKGNFPGRFSGRQFSNSRSEMNVSTLELGDSALYLCASSLVPGVGYNEQFFGPGTRLTVL.

The genes are TRBV11-1 and TRBJ2-1; D unclear. Germline-derived CDR1 and CDR2 are SGHAT and FQDESV (reference sequence). V shed 6 bases and J shed 8 bases, with 11 bases lying between them. The CDR3 totals 12 residues. For the CDR3, the DNA is TGTGCCAGCAGTTTACTCAAGGATGAGCAGTTCTTC. Amino acid sequence: CASSLLKDEQFF. The full variable domain, completed using reference TRBV11-1 and TRBJ2-1, is EAEVAQSPRYKITEKSQAVAFWCDPISGHATLYWYRQILGQGPELLVQFQDESVVDDSQLPKDRFSAERLKGVDSTLKIQPAELGDSAMYLCASSLLKDEQFFGPGTRLTVL.

The V gene is TRBV5-1, the J gene TRBJ2-3; D is possibly TRBD1 or TRBD2 (5 bases each). V shed 0 bases and J shed 3 bases, with 14 bases lying between them. The CDR3 spans 16 residues. Germline V CDR1 and CDR2: SGHRS, YFSETQ. This CDR3 reads CASSLGAMGDTDTQYF. The CDR3 region has the DNA TGCGCCAGCAGCTTGGGGGCGATGGGGGATACAGATACGCAGTATTTT.

This clone was counted between two and nine times. This chain joins TRBV5-1 and TRBJ2-3, with 15 bases aligning to TRBD2. Germline V gene lookup returns CDR1 SGHRS and CDR2 YFSETQ. V was pared by 4 bases and J by 2 bases, with 5 bases of the junction left unmatched. This CDR3 has 17 residues. The CDR3 coding sequence is TGCGCCAGCAGCCAAGGACTAGCGGGAGGGATCACAGATACGCAGTATTTT. Protein sequence: CASSQGLAGGITDTQYF.

The chain links TRBV11-2 to TRBJ1-1, with D possibly matching TRBD1 (5 bases). V was clipped by 0 bases and J by 10 bases, with 12 bases between them. From germline, CDR1 is SGHAT and CDR2 FQNNGV. The CDR3 is made up of 13 amino acids. The CDR3 bases are TGTGCCAGCAGCTTAGAGGGACGGAGGGGAGCTTTCTTT. This sequence encodes CASSLEGRRGAFF. The entire variable domain, with the rest obtained from reference TRBV11-2 and TRBJ1-1, is as follows: EAGVAQSPRYKIIEKRQSVAFWCNPISGHATLYWYQQILGQGPKLLIQFQNNGVVDDSQLPKDRFSAERLKGVDSTLKIQPAKLEDSAVYLCASSLEGRRGAFFGQGTRLTVV.

The rearrangement uses TRBV6-5 and TRBJ1-4; 8 bases fit TRBD1. Looked up from germline, CDR1 is MNHEY and CDR2 is SVGAGI. The CDR3 loop spans 15 amino acids. The V gene end was trimmed by 7 bases and the J gene end by 8 bases; junction bases not matched to a gene: 12. Written as DNA, the CDR3 is TGTGCCAGCAAACGCACGGGACAGGAATCCGAAAAACTGTTTTTT. Its translation is CASKRTGQESEKLFF.

The V call is TRBV7-2, the J call TRBJ1-1; unclear D gene. Per germline, CDR1 SGHTA and CDR2 FQGNSA. There are 14 residues in the CDR3. With 7 bases removed from V and 1 base from J, the gap between germline ends came to 13 bases. The CDR3, as DNA: TGTGCCAGCACCTGGGCCCAGGAGAACACTGAAGCTTTCTTT. Amino acids: CASTWAQENTEAFF.

The gene calls are TRBV5-1 and TRBJ2-7; D remains unclear. Trimming stripped 1 base from V and 3 bases from J, with 8 bases between. The CDR3 totals 13 residues. Germline V gene lookup returns CDR1 SGHRS and CDR2 YFSETQ. CDR3 in DNA: TGCGCCAGCAGCTTGCAAGGTGACTACGAGCAGTACTTC. Its translation: CASSLQGDYEQYF.

V usage is TRBV5-4 and J usage is TRBJ2-7; 7 bases are a match to TRBD1. The CDR3 runs to 16 residues. The ends lost 4 bases at V and 3 bases at J; junction bases unmatched: 13. From germline, CDR1 is SGHNT and CDR2 YYREEE (reference sequence). The CDR3 sequence: CASSPTGTAVLYEQYF. CDR3 nucleotide sequence: TGTGCCAGCAGCCCGACCGGGACAGCAGTTCTCTACGAGCAGTACTTC.

V gene TRBV19 combines with J gene TRBJ1-5, with D unresolved. Germline V CDR1 and CDR2: LNHDA, SQIVND (reference sequence). This CDR3 spans 14 amino acids. V gave up 8 bases and J gave up 2 bases, with 13 bases separating them. CDR3 nucleotide sequence: TGTGCCAGTCCCTCTCAGAAGGGCAATCAGCCCCAGCATTTT. The encoded protein is CASPSQKGNQPQHF.

V gene TRBV11-3 combines with J gene TRBJ1-3; no definite D call. Germline V gene sequence: CDR1 SGHNT, CDR2 YENEEA. This CDR3 has 15 amino acids. Trimming pared 5 bases from V and 4 bases from J, leaving 15 bases between. This CDR3 reads CASSPAGQPGNTIYF. DNA of the CDR3: TGTGCCAGCAGCCCCGCCGGGCAACCCGGAAACACCATATATTTT.

This clone was observed at least ten times. This chain links TRBV6-1 with TRBJ2-1, with 12 bases lining up with TRBD2. V shed 5 bases and J 8 bases; nucleotides not matched to a gene: 7. The CDR3 length is 15 residues. CDR1 MNHNS and CDR2 SASEGT come from the germline V gene. The CDR3 DNA sequence: TGTGCCAGCAGTCCGACTAGCGGGAGTACCCATGAGCAGTTCTTC. Protein product: CASSPTSGSTHEQFF.

The chain carries TRBV6-1 and TRBJ2-1, with 8 positions matching TRBD2. The junction had 9 bases not matched to a gene; V was cut back by 4 bases and J by 4 bases. The CDR3 consists of 16 residues. The germline V gene has CDR1 MNHNS and CDR2 SASEGT. CDR3 sequence reads: CASSVALADTYNEQFF. CDR3 DNA: TGTGCCAGCAGTGTCGCACTAGCGGATACGTACAATGAGCAGTTCTTC.

The chain links TRBV2 to TRBJ2-1; weak D call: TRBD1 (5 bases). Germline CDR1 SNHLY, CDR2 FYNNEI. This CDR3 spans 13 amino acids. With 5 bases removed from V and 7 bases from J, the gap between germline ends came to 12 bases. CDR3 region: CASSYQGENEQFF. For the CDR3, the DNA is TGTGCCAGCAGTTATCAGGGTGAAAATGAGCAGTTCTTC. Full variable domain (outside the CDR3, taken from reference TRBV2 and TRBJ2-1): EPEVTQTPSHQVTQMGQEVILRCVPISNHLYFYWYRQILGQKVEFLVSFYNNEISEKSEIFDDQFSVERPDGSNFTLKIRSTKLEDSAMYFCASSYQGENEQFFGPGTRLTVL.

Worth noting for this clone: One end of the junction does not line up with germline, which may come from a read error. CDR3 bases: TGTGCCAGCAGTTTAACATTCCGCCAGCACCAGCATTTT. This encodes CASSLTFRQHQHF. The chain employs TRBV27 and TRBJ1-5; D is unclear. Germline V gene data show CDR1 as MNHEY and CDR2 as SMNVEV (reference sequence). The CDR3 has 13 residues.

Note on this clone: A much more abundant neighbour one base away suggests this may be a read error. The chain recombines TRBV4-1 with TRBJ2-5; TRBD2 matches at 7 bases. Germline assignment: CDR1 MGHRA and CDR2 YSYEKL. This CDR3 region has 15 residues. The CDR3 reads CASGQDPGLQETQYF. CDR3 nucleotides: TGCGCCAGCGGCCAGGACCCGGGACTACAAGAGACCCAGTACTTC.

V gene TRBV28 combines with J gene TRBJ2-1; perhaps TRBD2 as D (6 bases). Germline V gene data show CDR1 as MDHEN and CDR2 as SYDVKM. V was shortened by 6 bases and J by 2 bases, with 17 bases between the two germline ends. This CDR3 region has 16 residues. This CDR3 reads CASRAPLGGPYNEQFF. The CDR3 DNA reads TGTGCCAGCAGGGCCCCCTTGGGGGGACCCTACAATGAGCAGTTCTTC.

The chain joins TRBV2 to TRBJ1-5, with D tentatively TRBD1 (5 bases). Trimming removed 4 bases from V and 2 bases from J, with 9 bases in between. Per germline, CDR1 SNHLY and CDR2 FYNNEI. This CDR3 spans 14 amino acids. CDR3 nucleotides: TGTGCCAGCAGTGTTCAGGGTCGCAATCAGCCCCAGCATTTT. It is translated as CASSVQGRNQPQHF.

V gene TRBV27 combines with J gene TRBJ2-7, with 11 nucleotides matching TRBD1. From germline, CDR1 is MNHEY and CDR2 SMNVEV (reference sequence). The CDR3 consists of 15 residues. V dropped 5 bases and J dropped 4; count of bases not matched to a gene: 7. CDR3 in DNA: TGTGCCAGCAGTCCCAGGACAGGGGGCGAGTACGAGCAGTACTTC. Translation gives CASSPRTGGEYEQYF.

The chain combines TRBV5-5 with TRBJ1-2; tentative D call: TRBD1 (5 bases). Germline assignment: CDR1 SGHKS and CDR2 YYEKEE (reference sequence). V was trimmed by 0 bases and J by 0 bases, leaving 12 bases between them. The CDR3 has 16 amino acids. In nucleotides, the CDR3 is TGTGCCAGCAGCTTGGAAATCACCAGGGCTAACTATGGCTACACCTTC. It specifies CASSLEITRANYGYTF.

This chain uses TRBV5-1 with TRBJ1-4; unclear D gene. The V end lost 1 base, the J end lost 1 base, and 5 bases lay between the germline ends. Germline values: CDR1 SGHRS, CDR2 YFSETQ. The CDR3 contains 14 residues. As DNA, the CDR3 is TGCGCCAGCAGCTTGCCGGGAACTAATGAAAAACTGTTTTTT. This translates into CASSLPGTNEKLFF.

V is TRBV18 and J is TRBJ1-2; 9 nucleotides align to TRBD1. The V and J ends lost 6 bases and 0 bases, in that order; junction bases with no gene match: 5. The germline V gene encodes CDR1 KGHSH and CDR2 LQKENI. CDR3 length: 15 residues. This CDR3 is CASSPGQGTNYGYTF. The CDR3 nucleotides read TGTGCCAGCTCTCCTGGACAGGGGACTAACTATGGCTACACCTTC.

This chain uses TRBV4-2 with TRBJ1-2; D gene unclear. The CDR3 runs to 16 residues. Germline V gene lookup returns CDR1 LGHNA and CDR2 YNFKEQ. The ends were cut back, 1 base at V and 0 bases at J, with 12 bases in the middle. The CDR3 bases are TGTGCCAGCAGCCAAGTAACGGATGGGGCTAACTATGGCTACACCTTC. Translating it yields CASSQVTDGANYGYTF.

J is TRBJ1-1 and V is TRBV7-9, with TRBD1 matching over 11 bases. Germline V CDR1 and CDR2: SEHNR, FQNEAQ (reference sequence). With V trimmed by 3 bases and J by 5 bases, 2 bases remained unmatched. CDR3 length equals 14 residues. CDR3 region: CASSLGQGVTEAFF. The CDR3 DNA reads as TGTGCCAGCAGCTTGGGACAGGGGGTAACTGAAGCTTTCTTT.

The table lists this clone with a count of one. This sample includes further DNA sequences coding for the same CDR3. This chain uses TRBV5-1 with TRBJ2-3, with a weak D call TRBD2 (5 bases). Germline V gene data show CDR1 as SGHRS and CDR2 as YFSETQ. V was shortened by 0 bases and J by 2 bases, with 10 bases between the two germline ends. This CDR3 region has 15 residues. The DNA of the CDR3 is TGCGCCAGCAGCTTGGCCGCGGGTTCCACAGATACGCAGTATTTT. Its protein is CASSLAAGSTDTQYF.

The V and J genes are TRBV19 and TRBJ1-4; D call uncertain. V lost 6 bases and J lost 3, with 14 bases in between. The CDR3 spans 15 residues. The V gene's germline CDR1 is LNHDA and CDR2 SQIVND (reference sequence). CDR3 nucleotides: TGTGCCAGTAGAACCACCCGGGTGGCTAATGAAAAACTGTTTTTT. It yields the protein CASRTTRVANEKLFF.

In its sample, this clone was seen many times. The chain has TRBV6-5 and TRBJ2-5; D is ambiguous. Germline V lookup: CDR1 MNHEY, CDR2 SVGAGI. CDR3 length equals 13 residues. Trimming left V 0 bases short and J 3 bases short, with 5 bases between. CDR3 nucleotides: TGTGCCAGCAGTTACTCTGGGAAAGAGACCCAGTACTTC. Translation gives CASSYSGKETQYF.